These T cell receptor beta chains were read from a single sample in a study of blood T cell repertoires in COVID-19. Generated by immunoSEQ multiplex PCR, the TCRdb table keeps only in-frame clones and is missing some. The sample lists 85,000 to 100,000 clones, 75% to 85% occurring once. Input material: peripheral blood. The source of these receptors is a man older than 75 with COVID-19, enrolled during active disease. Both conserved end residues are part of each CDR3. A D gene is named only where the DNA matches it firmly. Not every row has a clone size; where given, it reads once, few, many or a size class.

>TRBV7-9|.|TRBJ1-2|.
CASSPAGGIGGYTF
TGTGCCAGCAGCCCCGCGGGGGGAATCGGGGGCTACACCTTC
>TRBV29-1|TRBD2|TRBJ2-3|once
CSEASGSADTQYF
TGCAGCGAGGCTAGCGGGAGTGCAGATACGCAGTATTTT
>TRBV5-1|TRBD2|TRBJ2-2|.
CASVVGTSGSGELFF
TGCGCCAGCGTGGTCGGGACTAGCGGTTCCGGGGAGCTGTTTTTT
>TRBV11-2|.|TRBJ1-3|once
CASSFQGNTIYF
TGTGCCAGCAGCTTCCAAGGAAACACCATATATTTT
>TRBV10-3|TRBD2|TRBJ2-1|.
CAISPGQGLAGGFNEQFF
TGTGCCATCAGTCCGGGACAGGGACTAGCGGGAGGATTCAATGAGCAGTTCTTC
>TRBV18|TRBD2|TRBJ2-2|.
CASSTSGGANTGELFF
TGTGCCAGCTCGACTAGCGGGGGAGCGAACACCGGGGAGCTGTTTTTT
>TRBV14|.|TRBJ2-7|.
CASSQDLRAEQYF
TGTGCCAGCAGCCAAGATCTCAGGGCCGAGCAGTACTTC
>TRBV4-3|.|TRBJ2-1|.
CASSQDTGIYNEQFF
TGCGCCAGCAGCCAAGATACAGGGATCTACAATGAGCAGTTCTTC
>TRBV29-1|TRBD1|TRBJ1-5|.
CSAGTANQPQHF
TGCAGCGCTGGGACAGCTAATCAGCCCCAGCATTTT
>TRBV6-5|.|TRBJ1-3|.
CASRRGRRAGNTIYF
TGTGCCAGCCGGAGGGGACGCAGGGCTGGAAACACCATATATTTT
>TRBV6-5|TRBD1|TRBJ2-7|few
CASMGGQGYYEQYF
TGTGCCAGCATGGGGGGACAGGGGTATTACGAGCAGTACTTC
>TRBV7-2|TRBD1|TRBJ2-2|once
CASSLRQGPNTGELFF
TGTGCCAGCAGCCTAAGACAGGGACCGAACACCGGGGAGCTGTTTTTT
>TRBV30|.|TRBJ2-5|.
CAWTRQAQETQYF
TGTGCCTGGACCAGGCAGGCCCAAGAGACCCAGTACTTC
>TRBV5-1|.|TRBJ2-7|.
CASSFDGGSSYEQYF
TGCGCCAGCAGCTTTGACGGGGGAAGCTCCTACGAGCAGTACTTC
>TRBV14|TRBD1|TRBJ1-2|.
CASSHGGRQGPNYGYTF
TGTGCCAGCAGCCACGGGGGCCGACAGGGCCCGAACTATGGCTACACCTTC
>TRBV5-4|.|TRBJ1-3|.
CASYLYGGNTIYF
TGTGCCAGCTACCTATACGGGGGAAACACCATATATTTT
>TRBV5-1|TRBD2|TRBJ2-7|.
CASSFRGGATYEQYF
TGCGCCAGCAGCTTTCGGGGAGGGGCCACCTACGAGCAGTACTTC
>TRBV7-2|.|TRBJ2-3|.
CASKPVATDTQYF
TGTGCCAGCAAACCCGTGGCAACAGATACGCAGTATTTT
>TRBV6-5|TRBD1|TRBJ2-1|.
CASRAGQGGVDEQFF
TGTGCCAGCAGGGCGGGACAGGGGGGGGTTGATGAGCAGTTCTTC
>TRBV9|.|TRBJ1-3|few
CASSPGFSGNTIYF
TGTGCCAGCAGCCCAGGGTTCTCTGGAAACACCATATATTTT
>TRBV24-1|TRBD1|TRBJ2-7|few
CATSSTGTGNEQYF
TGTGCCACCAGCTCCACCGGGACAGGGAACGAGCAGTACTTC
>TRBV4-1|TRBD1|TRBJ1-4|.
CASSLDRANEKLFF
TGCGCCAGCAGCCTGGACAGGGCGAATGAAAAACTGTTTTTT
>TRBV18|TRBD1|TRBJ1-5|.
CASSPNDKTGGTNSNQPQHF
TGTGCCAGCTCACCAAATGATAAGACAGGGGGCACGAATAGCAATCAGCCCCAGCATTTT
>TRBV7-2|TRBD2|TRBJ2-5|.
CASSLAYLAGTETQYF
TGTGCCAGCAGCTTAGCGTACCTAGCGGGAACAGAGACCCAGTACTTC
>TRBV6-5|.|TRBJ1-2|.
CASSYLLGSLGYTF
TGTGCCAGCAGTTACTTGCTAGGCTCCTTGGGCTACACCTTC
>TRBV6-5|TRBD1|TRBJ2-7|.
CASNRSGTGSYEQYF
TGTGCCAGCAATCGCTCCGGGACAGGCTCCTACGAGCAGTACTTC
>TRBV6-5|TRBD1|TRBJ1-5|.
CASSPRYRGDQPQHF
TGTGCCAGCAGCCCCCGATACAGGGGGGATCAGCCCCAGCATTTT
>TRBV11-2|TRBD1|TRBJ1-4|.
CASSLLGQGNEKLFF
TGTGCCAGCAGCCTACTCGGACAGGGAAATGAAAAACTGTTTTTT
>TRBV5-6|TRBD2|TRBJ2-1|.
CASSLWPSGGSYEQFF
TGTGCCAGCAGCTTGTGGCCTAGCGGGGGGAGTTATGAGCAGTTCTTC
>TRBV15|.|TRBJ2-1|.
CATSSSLGAYNEQFF
TGTGCCACCAGCAGCTCGTTAGGGGCCTACAATGAGCAGTTCTTC
>TRBV19|TRBD1|TRBJ1-2|.
CASSTRQGGHYGYTF
TGTGCCAGTAGTACTCGACAGGGGGGACACTATGGCTACACCTTC
>TRBV19|TRBD1|TRBJ1-6|.
CASMGDRENSPLHF
TGTGCCAGTATGGGGGACAGGGAGAATTCACCCCTCCACTTT
>TRBV19|TRBD1|TRBJ1-2|.
CASSHRQGGNYGYTF
TGTGCCAGTAGTCATAGACAGGGTGGTAACTATGGCTACACCTTC
>TRBV7-8|TRBD2|TRBJ2-1|.
CASSLRTSGGYNEQFF
TGTGCCAGCAGCCTTCGCACTAGCGGGGGGTACAATGAGCAGTTCTTC
>TRBV24-1|TRBD1|TRBJ2-3|.
CATRGDRGADTQYF
TGTGCCACCAGAGGGGACAGGGGCGCAGATACGCAGTATTTT
>TRBV5-4|.|TRBJ1-1|.
CASRSGFSQNTEAFF
TGTGCCAGCAGATCGGGGTTTTCACAGAACACTGAAGCTTTCTTT
>TRBV5-1|TRBD1|TRBJ2-3|.
CASTRQGGTDTQYF
TGCGCCAGCACCCGACAGGGTGGGACAGATACGCAGTATTTT
>TRBV9|TRBD2|TRBJ2-3|.
CASSVGPLPSGSTDTQYF
TGTGCCAGCAGCGTAGGCCCGTTACCTAGCGGATCCACAGATACGCAGTATTTT
>TRBV29-1|.|TRBJ1-2|.
CSVGSGYGYTF
TGCAGCGTTGGTAGTGGCTATGGCTACACCTTC
>TRBV5-5|.|TRBJ1-2|.
CASSRSQGGVYGYTF
TGTGCCAGCAGTCGGAGCCAGGGAGGGGTTTATGGCTACACCTTC
>TRBV3-1/TRBV3-2|TRBD2|TRBJ2-1|.
CASSETSGSGSYNEQFF
TGTGCCAGCAGCGAAACTAGCGGGAGTGGCTCCTACAATGAGCAGTTCTTC
>TRBV7-7|TRBD2|TRBJ2-7|few
CASSLGGGASYEQYF
TGTGCTAGCAGCCTTGGCGGGGGAGCCTCCTACGAGCAGTACTTC
>TRBV5-1|.|TRBJ1-1|.
CASSLVGGVTEAFF
TGCGCCAGCAGCTTGGTAGGCGGGGTCACTGAAGCTTTCTTT
>TRBV2|.|TRBJ1-2|.
CASSDQGSYGYTF
TGTGCCAGCAGTGACCAGGGCTCCTATGGCTACACCTTC
>TRBV11-2|.|TRBJ2-3|.
CASSLEVGLYTDTQYF
TGTGCCAGCAGCTTAGAGGTGGGACTTTACACAGATACGCAGTATTTT
>TRBV2|TRBD1|TRBJ2-3|once
CASKGGNRGFTDTQYF
TGTGCCAGCAAAGGGGGAAACAGGGGGTTCACAGATACGCAGTATTTT
>TRBV29-1|.|TRBJ2-5|.
CSVPAGGRGETQYF
TGCAGCGTTCCAGCCGGGGGTAGGGGAGAGACCCAGTACTTC
>TRBV6-2/TRBV6-3|.|TRBJ1-1|.
CASSQHRDSAFF
TGTGCCAGCAGCCAGCACAGGGATAGCGCTTTCTTT
>TRBV29-1|TRBD2|TRBJ2-3|.
CSVEPQRGSTDTQYF
TGCAGCGTTGAACCTCAGCGGGGATCCACAGATACGCAGTATTTT
>TRBV5-1|TRBD2|TRBJ2-1|once
CASSTRLAGAYNEQFF
TGCGCCAGCAGCACCCGACTAGCGGGAGCATACAATGAGCAGTTCTTC
>TRBV6-2/TRBV6-3|.|TRBJ2-7|.
CASSNYDYNEQYF
TGTGCCAGCAGCAACTACGATTATAACGAGCAGTACTTC
>TRBV15|TRBD1|TRBJ2-2|.
CATSRDRGRVGELFF
TGTGCCACCAGCAGAGACAGGGGGCGAGTCGGGGAGCTGTTTTTT
>TRBV19|.|TRBJ2-5|.
CASKSRSQETQYF
TGTGCCAGTAAATCTAGGTCCCAAGAGACCCAGTACTTC
>TRBV29-1|TRBD1|TRBJ2-6|.
CSVTGAGANVLTF
TGCAGCGTAACAGGGGCCGGGGCCAACGTCCTGACTTTC
>TRBV5-5|.|TRBJ2-2|.
CASSLVPDRATGELFF
TGTGCCAGCAGCTTGGTTCCGGACAGAGCCACCGGGGAGCTGTTTTTT